This TCR beta chain was retrieved from a study of T cells in Graves' hyperthyroidism and ophthalmopathy. This clonotype was recorded at least ten times. The investigators amplified TCR beta CDR3 regions from RNA transcripts. TCR CDR3 regions were first amplified by RT-PCR with HTBI primers. MiXCR, applied by TCRdb to the multiplex PCR reads, yields one record per CDR3 protein. The sample shows around 110,000 distinct CDR3 sequences, 16% of them seen only once. This receptor was taken from a woman aged 50 to 65 with Graves' hyperthyroidism. The sequencing input was blood.

The DNA for the CDR3 is TGTGCCAGCAGCTTATGGGCGGGCAATGAGCAGTTCTTC. Protein sequence: CASSLWAGNEQFF. J is TRBJ2-1 and V is TRBV7-2, with a weak D call TRBD2 (5 bases). The germline V and J ends were trimmed by 2 bases and 6 bases, with 8 bases remaining between them. Germline values: CDR1 SGHTA, CDR2 FQGNSA. The CDR3 covers 13 residues.